These 30 T cell receptor beta chains originate from one sample sequenced in a study of T cell changes during pregnancy in multiple sclerosis (dated by TCRdb to the late 2010s). Receptor amplification or capture employed the immunoSEQ multiplex PCR assay. TCRdb stores this immuneACCESS table with in-frame sequences only. Part of the clones is absent; in the studies checked, under half of the shortfall reflects unresolved V genes, and no reason is known for the rest. The sample profile shows about 40,000 clones; roughly nine tenths of them were found once. The biggest ten clones account for roughly 0.53% of the sample. Material: CD4+ T cells from peripheral blood mononuclear cells, obtained in the first trimester of pregnancy. These TCRs come from a female donor with multiple sclerosis, enrolled in a pregnancy study.

This chain joins TRBV7-2 and TRBJ2-5; D remains ambiguous. Trimming pared 1 base from V and 2 bases from J, leaving 5 bases between. The CDR3 covers 13 residues. Germline V lookup: CDR1 SGHTA, CDR2 FQGNSA. The chain's CDR3 is CASSLGVQETQYF. In nucleotides, the CDR3 is TGTGCCAGCAGCTTAGGTGTACAAGAGACCCAGTACTTC.

The CDR3 loop reads CASSYLETGGYEQYF. The CDR3 DNA reads TGTGCCAGCAGCTATTTAGAGACAGGGGGCTACGAGCAGTACTTC. The chain joins TRBV7-8 to TRBJ2-7; 9 bases fit TRBD1. The germline gives CDR1 SGHVS, CDR2 FQNEAQ. CDR3 length: 15 amino acids. V was pared by 4 bases and J by 3 bases, with 7 bases of the junction left unmatched.

A few counts support this clone. The gene calls are TRBV10-2 and TRBJ2-2; D unresolved. CDR3 length equals 15 residues. V lost 4 bases to trimming and J lost 5 bases, with 14 bases between them. Germline V gene lookup returns CDR1 WSHSY and CDR2 SAAADI. The CDR3 nucleotides are TGCGCCAGCAGTGGGGCCTCGGATAGGACCGGGGAGCTGTTTTTT. It codes for CASSGASDRTGELFF.

The rearrangement uses TRBV5-5 and TRBJ2-7; TRBD1 matches 7 bases. The CDR3 has 15 residues. V shed 4 bases, J shed 1 base, and the junction held 8 bases outside the gene matches. Germline lookup yields CDR1 SGHKS and CDR2 YYEKEE (reference sequence). The CDR3, as DNA: TGTGCCAGCAGCCCCTTGGCGACAGGGTCCTACGAGCAGTACTTC. This translates into CASSPLATGSYEQYF. Supplemented by reference TRBV5-5 and TRBJ2-7, the full variable domain reads DAGVTQSPTHLIKTRGQQVTLRCSPISGHKSVSWYQQVLGQGPQFIFQYYEKEERGRGNFPDRFSARQFPNYSSELNVNALLLGDSALYLCASSPLATGSYEQYFGPGTRLTVT.

This chain uses TRBV29-1 with TRBJ1-1, with D unclear. Germline-derived CDR1 and CDR2 are SQVTM and ANQGSEA. The CDR3 spans 13 residues. V was pared by 6 bases and J by 0 bases, with 11 bases between. The CDR3 region is CSVGSFMNTEAFF. CDR3 DNA: TGCAGCGTGGGGAGTTTCATGAACACTGAAGCTTTCTTT.

The genes are TRBV27 and TRBJ1-5, with D possibly matching TRBD1 (5 bases). Trimming removed 5 bases at V and 0 bases at J, with 14 bases between. CDR3 size: 16 residues. Germline-derived CDR1 and CDR2 are MNHEY and SMNVEV (reference sequence). CDR3 region: CASSLGGGYSNQPQHF. CDR3 DNA: TGTGCCAGCAGTCTTGGGGGGGGTTATAGCAATCAGCCCCAGCATTTT.

The chain uses TRBV14 and TRBJ1-3; D not resolved. The V gene lost 4 bases and the J gene lost 1 base, with 11 bases spanning the gap. Germline V gives CDR1 SGHDN, CDR2 FVKESK. There are 15 residues in the CDR3. The CDR3 loop reads CASSRLDLSGNTIYF. Written as DNA, the CDR3 is TGTGCCAGCAGCCGATTGGACTTATCTGGAAACACCATATATTTT.

The CDR3 loop is CASSSDRAPDTQYF. The DNA for the CDR3 is TGCGCCAGCAGTTCCGACAGGGCCCCAGATACGCAGTATTTT. The genes are TRBV10-2 and TRBJ2-3; the match to TRBD1 covers 7 bases. Germline values: CDR1 WSHSY, CDR2 SAAADI. The CDR3 runs 14 residues. V shed 5 bases, J shed 4 bases, and the junction held 6 bases outside the gene matches.

This chain joins TRBV7-7 and TRBJ2-1, with 10 nucleotides matching TRBD1. CDR1 is SSHAT and CDR2 is FNYEAQ in the germline V gene (reference sequence). This CDR3 contains 17 residues. With 1 base clipped from V and 7 bases from J, the junction kept 10 bases outside the gene matches. The CDR3 nucleotides are TGTGCCAGCAGCTTAGACATCTCCGGGACAGGGGAGAATGAGCAGTTCTTC. Translation gives CASSLDISGTGENEQFF.

This clone appeared a single time. The rearrangement joins TRBV11-2 to TRBJ1-2; D is possibly TRBD1 (5 bases). This CDR3 contains 13 residues. Deletions cut 3 bases from V and 8 bases from J, with 13 bases between. Germline V gives CDR1 SGHAT, CDR2 FQNNGV. CDR3 sequence (DNA): TGTGCCAGCAGCTTCGTCAGGGTCGGGGGCTACACCTTC. This encodes CASSFVRVGGYTF.

This clone was detected only a few times. The CDR3 DNA reads as TGTGCCTGCCCACTAGCGGGAGAGACAGGCGGTGAGCAGTTCTTC. Translation: CACPLAGETGGEQFF. This chain joins TRBV30 and TRBJ2-1, with 11 bases lining up with TRBD2. Germline V CDR1 and CDR2: GTSNPN, SVGIG (reference sequence). J gave up 9 bases and V 6 bases, and 13 bases lay outside the gene matches. This CDR3 region has 15 residues.

This clone was seen once. The rearrangement links TRBV5-1 to TRBJ2-5, with D perhaps TRBD2 (5 bases). Germline values: CDR1 SGHRS, CDR2 YFSETQ. The CDR3 is made up of 14 amino acids. V was shortened by 1 base and J by 5 bases, with 12 bases between the two germline ends. CDR3 DNA sequence: TGCGCCAGCAGCTTGACGGACGGCGGGGAGACCCAGTACTTC. Protein: CASSLTDGGETQYF.

The V gene is TRBV5-1, the J gene TRBJ1-2; tentative D call: TRBD1 (6 bases). Trimming left V 2 bases short and J 4 bases short, with 12 bases between. The CDR3 runs to 14 residues. Germline V gene lookup returns CDR1 SGHRS and CDR2 YFSETQ. CDR3 bases: TGCGCCAGCAGCTTTGCAGGGGTATTCTATGGCTACACCTTC. Translating it yields CASSFAGVFYGYTF.

This chain joins TRBV5-1 and TRBJ1-4; D is ambiguous. With 0 bases removed from V and 6 bases from J, the gap between germline ends came to 9 bases. This CDR3 contains 14 residues. Looked up from germline, CDR1 is SGHRS and CDR2 is YFSETQ. CDR3 residues: CASSLAGGDEKLFF. CDR3 nucleotide sequence: TGCGCCAGCAGCTTGGCGGGAGGAGATGAAAAACTGTTTTTT.

The genes are TRBV6-1 and TRBJ1-1, with TRBD1 matching 9 bases. Germline lookup yields CDR1 MNHNS and CDR2 SASEGT. The CDR3 runs 14 residues. The trim removed 8 bases at V and 3 bases at J, leaving 7 bases unmatched. CDR3 DNA: TGTGCCAGCGAACAGGACAGGGGATACACTGAAGCTTTCTTT. Amino acids: CASEQDRGYTEAFF.

This clone was counted between two and nine times. V usage is TRBV6-4 and J usage is TRBJ1-3; 9 nucleotides match TRBD1. Per the germline V gene, CDR1 is MRHNA and CDR2 is SNTAGT. The CDR3 loop spans 17 amino acids. Germline trimming cut 6 bases from V and 2 bases from J; bases unmatched to any gene: 11. The CDR3 sequence is CASSQNRGRSAGNTIYF. The DNA for the CDR3 is TGTGCCAGCAGCCAAAACAGGGGGCGCTCCGCTGGAAACACCATATATTTT.

V and J are TRBV7-2 and TRBJ1-5; 8 nucleotides line up with TRBD1. V trimming: 4 bases; J trimming: 2 bases; junction bases outside the gene matches: 1. CDR3 length: 14 amino acids. CDR1 and CDR2 from the germline V gene are SGHTA and FQGNSA. The CDR3: CASSSQGGNQPQHF. CDR3 DNA sequence: TGTGCCAGCAGCTCACAGGGGGGCAATCAGCCCCAGCATTTT.

The V gene is TRBV5-4, the J gene TRBJ2-3; possibly TRBD2 for D (5 bases). Looked up from germline, CDR1 is SGHNT and CDR2 is YYREEE (reference sequence). The V end was cut by 5 bases, the J end by 5 bases, with 18 bases between. The CDR3 covers 15 residues. The CDR3 region has the DNA TGTGCCAGCAGTCCAGGCGGTCGAGGGAAAGATACGCAGTATTTT. As protein: CASSPGGRGKDTQYF.

The chain employs TRBV5-5 and TRBJ1-1, with D perhaps TRBD1 (5 bases). CDR1 SGHKS and CDR2 YYEKEE come from the germline V gene (reference sequence). This CDR3 region has 15 residues. Between the trimmed V and J ends, which lost 7 bases and 1 base, there was a span of 17 bases. In DNA, the CDR3 is TGTGCCAGCTCATTGGGGCCCAGAGCGAACACTGAAGCTTTCTTT. It translates to CASSLGPRANTEAFF.

This rearrangement joins TRBV27 to TRBJ2-7, with 7 bases lining up with TRBD1. Germline lookup yields CDR1 MNHEY and CDR2 SMNVEV (reference sequence). Trimming took 6 bases from V and 4 from J; bases not matched to a gene: 12. The CDR3 extends over 15 amino acids. The CDR3 coding sequence is TGTGCCAGCAGACGAACGACAGGGAAGGTGTACGAGCAGTACTTC. It encodes CASRRTTGKVYEQYF.

J is TRBJ2-5 and V is TRBV15; 7 bases are a match to TRBD1. This CDR3 spans 14 amino acids. The germline V gene has CDR1 LNHNV and CDR2 YYDKDF (reference sequence). The junction had 4 bases not matched to a gene; V was cut back by 3 bases and J by 3 bases. CDR3 in amino acids: CATSRGDREETQYF. The CDR3 bases are TGTGCCACCAGCAGGGGGGACAGAGAAGAGACCCAGTACTTC.

The V and J genes are TRBV14 and TRBJ2-3; 7 bases align to TRBD2. Germline trimming cut 1 base from V and 2 bases from J; bases unmatched to any gene: 3. CDR1 SGHDN and CDR2 FVKESK come from the germline V gene. The CDR3 contains 15 residues. In nucleotides, the CDR3 is TGTGCCAGCAGCCAAGGGGAGCGGGACACAGATACGCAGTATTTT. Its protein product is CASSQGERDTDTQYF.

This chain links TRBV7-9 with TRBJ2-1; TRBD2 aligns across 8 bases. V gave up 1 base and J gave up 15 bases; unmatched junction bases: 14. Germline V lookup: CDR1 SEHNR, CDR2 FQNEAQ (reference sequence). This CDR3 has 15 residues. The CDR3 DNA reads as TGTGCCAGCAGCTTAGGTCGCGGGGGGCAACCTTCTCGGTTCTTC. Amino acids: CASSLGRGGQPSRFF.

The V and J genes are TRBV29-1 and TRBJ1-1, with D maybe TRBD1 (5 bases). With 7 bases removed from V and 5 bases from J, the gap between germline ends came to 20 bases. CDR3 size: 14 residues. Per the germline V gene, CDR1 is SQVTM and CDR2 is ANQGSEA. The CDR3 DNA reads TGCAGCGCCTTATTTGGGCAGGGTGGAACTGAAGCTTTCTTT. Its protein is CSALFGQGGTEAFF.

The J gene is TRBJ1-5, the V gene TRBV5-6; D remains ambiguous. This CDR3 has 17 amino acids. Germline V gene lookup returns CDR1 SGHDT and CDR2 YYEEEE. V was shortened by 2 bases and J by 2 bases, with 17 bases between the two germline ends. CDR3 nucleotides: TGTGCCAGCAGCTTCGGTCCGACGATCGGGGGCAATCAGCCCCAGCATTTT. It is translated as CASSFGPTIGGNQPQHF. Together with reference TRBV5-6 and TRBJ1-5, the CDR3 gives the full variable domain: DAGVTQSPTHLIKTRGQQVTLRCSPKSGHDTVSWYQQALGQGPQFIFQYYEEEERQRGNFPDRFSGHQFPNYSSELNVNALLLGDSALYLCASSFGPTIGGNQPQHFGDGTRLSIL.

CDR3 region: CAWSVQVLQETQYF. The CDR3 nucleotides are TGTGCCTGGAGTGTACAGGTGCTCCAAGAGACCCAGTACTTC. This chain links TRBV30 with TRBJ2-5, with a possible D match to TRBD1 (5 bases). Germline loops: CDR1 GTSNPN, CDR2 SVGIG (reference sequence). The CDR3 extends over 14 amino acids. V lost 0 bases and J 1 base, leaving 9 bases between the germline ends.

The genes are TRBV11-2 and TRBJ1-1; a possible D gene is TRBD1 (5 bases). Germline assignment: CDR1 SGHAT and CDR2 FQNNGV. V was trimmed by 1 base and J by 4 bases, leaving 16 bases between them. CDR3 length: 16 amino acids. CDR3 sequence (DNA): TGTGCCAGCAGCTTAGGTGGGATCGGGAGGGGCACTGAAGCTTTCTTT. This codes for CASSLGGIGRGTEAFF.

The chain has TRBV5-1 and TRBJ2-6; D is possibly TRBD2 (5 bases). The V end was cut by 1 base, the J end by 2 bases, with 10 bases between. Germline V gives CDR1 SGHRS, CDR2 YFSETQ. There are 16 residues in the CDR3. The DNA of the CDR3 is TGCGCCAGCAGCTTGATCCCCGGGGCTGGGGCCAACGTCCTGACTTTC. Its protein product is CASSLIPGAGANVLTF. Using reference TRBV5-1 and TRBJ2-6 for the parts outside the CDR3, the full variable domain is KAGVTQTPRYLIKTRGQQVTLSCSPISGHRSVSWYQQTPGQGLQFLFEYFSETQRNKGNFPGRFSGRQFSNSRSEMNVSTLELGDSALYLCASSLIPGAGANVLTFGAGSRLTVL.

V gene TRBV4-3 combines with J gene TRBJ1-3; D perhaps matches TRBD1 (6 bases). This CDR3 is 17 amino acids long. Trimming took 1 base from V and 0 from J, leaving 13 bases between them. Germline CDR1 is LGHNA and CDR2 is YSLEER. CDR3 loop: CASSQGYRANSGNTIYF. CDR3 nucleotides: TGCGCCAGCAGCCAAGGTTACAGGGCTAACTCTGGAAACACCATATATTTT.

The gene calls are TRBV30 and TRBJ2-7; D possibly corresponds to TRBD1 (6 bases). CDR1 is GTSNPN, CDR2 SVGIG, per germline (reference sequence). This CDR3 has 14 residues. Trimming stripped 3 bases from V and 4 bases from J, with 16 bases between. The CDR3 DNA reads TGTGCCTGGAGGAAGCTAGGGGGACCTTACGAGCAGTACTTC. Translation gives CAWRKLGGPYEQYF.